These 15 T cell receptor beta chains share one sample of origin, sequenced in a study of blood T cell repertoires in COVID-19. The table came from immunoSEQ multiplex PCR; TCRdb's copy has only in-frame clones and leaves some out. This sample yields about 250,000 clones, of which around four fifths are seen a single time; 5.5% to 7.5% belongs to the top ten. Sequenced input: peripheral blood. These receptors all stem from a woman between 55 and 75 years old with active or convalescent COVID-19.

The chain couples TRBV7-8 to TRBJ1-3, with 7 bases that match TRBD1. The CDR3 totals 15 residues. The junction had 6 bases not matched to a gene; V was cut back by 5 bases and J by 2 bases. CDR1 is SGHVS, CDR2 FQNEAQ, per germline. The CDR3 DNA is TGTGCCAGCAGCCGAGGGGACAGAGCTGGAAACACCATATATTTT. This encodes CASSRGDRAGNTIYF.

The V gene is TRBV6-5, the J gene TRBJ2-6; D is unclear. Trimming took 5 bases from V and 0 from J, leaving 2 bases between them. The CDR3 loop spans 13 amino acids. Per germline, CDR1 MNHEY and CDR2 SVGAGI. In DNA form, the CDR3 reads TGTGCCAGCAGTCGCTCTGGGGCCAACGTCCTGACTTTC. Amino acids: CASSRSGANVLTF.

The table lists this clone with many counts. The chain employs TRBV2 and TRBJ2-7; D is possibly TRBD1 (5 bases). This CDR3 comprises 13 residues. V dropped 5 bases and J dropped 6 bases, with 14 bases sitting between them. Germline-derived CDR1 and CDR2 are SNHLY and FYNNEI. This CDR3 is CASSRNQGGEQYV. The CDR3 coding sequence is TGTGCCAGCAGTCGCAATCAGGGTGGCGAGCAGTACGTC.

The J gene is TRBJ1-2, the V gene TRBV12-3 or TRBV12-4; D unresolved. The CDR3 sequence is 13 residues long. With 1 base removed from V and 7 bases from J, the gap between germline ends came to 10 bases. As DNA, the CDR3 is TGTGCCAGCAGTTTAGGCCCGGTCCCTGGCTACACCTTC. Its translation is CASSLGPVPGYTF.

The chain employs TRBV6-5 and TRBJ2-5; tentatively, D is TRBD2 (5 bases). Trimming took 0 bases from V and 5 from J, leaving 13 bases between them. Germline V lookup: CDR1 MNHEY, CDR2 SVGAGI. The CDR3 spans 15 residues. CDR3 bases: TGTGCCAGCAGTTACTCCCAGACGAGAGGGGAGACCCAGTACTTC. It translates to CASSYSQTRGETQYF.

The chain links TRBV10-3 to TRBJ2-3; maybe TRBD1 (6 bases). The germline CDR1 and CDR2 sequences are ENHRY and SYGVKD. This CDR3 contains 15 residues. V dropped 4 bases and J dropped 0 bases, with 11 bases sitting between them. CDR3 in amino acids: CAISAGDLSTDTQYF. In nucleotides, the CDR3 is TGTGCCATCAGTGCAGGGGACCTTAGCACAGATACGCAGTATTTT.

The gene calls are TRBV28 and TRBJ2-3; D unclear. V was shortened by 2 bases and J by 4 bases, with 10 bases between the two germline ends. Looked up from germline, CDR1 is MDHEN and CDR2 is SYDVKM. The length of the CDR3 is 14 residues. The CDR3 region has the DNA TGTGCCAGCAGTTTACTAAGTTCTTCAGATACGCAGTATTTT. Translated: CASSLLSSSDTQYF.

The rearrangement uses TRBV6-4 and TRBJ1-6; no definite D call. Per the germline V gene, CDR1 is MRHNA and CDR2 is SNTAGT. The CDR3 contains 13 residues. The V gene lost 0 bases and the J gene lost 9 bases, with 6 bases spanning the gap. CDR3 in amino acids: CASSDSNSSPLHF. In DNA form, the CDR3 reads TGTGCCAGCAGTGACTCGAACAGTTCACCCCTCCACTTT.

The chain employs TRBV6-5 and TRBJ1-5; possible D gene TRBD1, 6 bases. The CDR3 is made up of 13 amino acids. Germline assignment: CDR1 MNHEY and CDR2 SVGAGI. The V end was cut by 4 bases, the J end by 6 bases, with 10 bases between. The CDR3 DNA reads TGTGCCAGCAGTTTAAACAGGGTTCAGCCCCAGCATTTT. Its protein product is CASSLNRVQPQHF.

The chain links TRBV28 to TRBJ2-2; 9 bases agree with TRBD2. The germline gives CDR1 MDHEN, CDR2 SYDVKM. CDR3 length equals 16 residues. The V gene end was trimmed by 6 bases and the J gene end by 4 bases; junction bases not matched to a gene: 9. The CDR3 here is CASRFSGGPLTGELFF. The CDR3, as DNA: TGTGCCAGCAGATTTAGCGGGGGTCCTCTCACCGGGGAGCTGTTTTTT.

Only one count was recorded for this clone. The chain employs TRBV27 and TRBJ1-1, with D perhaps matching TRBD1 (5 bases). Germline assignment: CDR1 MNHEY and CDR2 SMNVEV (reference sequence). The CDR3 extends over 13 amino acids. V was trimmed by 3 bases and J by 4 bases, leaving 9 bases between them. CDR3 sequence: CASSFRGTTEAFF. Here the CDR3 DNA reads TGTGCCAGCAGTTTCCGGGGGACCACTGAAGCTTTCTTT.

The V gene is TRBV5-1, the J gene TRBJ1-1, with 8 bases identical to TRBD1. CDR3 length: 13 residues. Germline-derived CDR1 and CDR2 are SGHRS and YFSETQ. With 3 bases clipped from V and 10 bases from J, the junction kept 8 bases outside the gene matches. The CDR3 protein is CASSSGQGGRAFF. The CDR3 bases are TGCGCCAGCAGCTCCGGACAGGGAGGTAGAGCTTTCTTT.

This clone showed up just a few times. The genes are TRBV6-5 and TRBJ2-3, with TRBD2 as a possible D gene (6 bases). Germline V gene data show CDR1 as MNHEY and CDR2 as SVGAGI. V was trimmed by 8 bases and J by 6 bases, leaving 12 bases between them. The CDR3 totals 12 residues. CDR3 DNA sequence: TGTGCCAGCTCAATCGGAGGGGATACGCAGTATTTT. This encodes CASSIGGDTQYF.

The rearrangement joins TRBV5-6 to TRBJ2-2; no clear D gene. CDR1 and CDR2 from the germline V gene are SGHDT and YYEEEE. The ends were cut back, 1 base at V and 1 base at J, with 8 bases in the middle. The CDR3 contains 15 residues. As DNA, the CDR3 is TGTGCCAGCAGCTTGCCCTTCAGGAACACCGGGGAGCTGTTTTTT. Residues: CASSLPFRNTGELFF. Looking up the rest from reference TRBV5-6 and TRBJ2-2 gives the full variable domain: DAGVTQSPTHLIKTRGQQVTLRCSPKSGHDTVSWYQQALGQGPQFIFQYYEEEERQRGNFPDRFSGHQFPNYSSELNVNALLLGDSALYLCASSLPFRNTGELFFGEGSRLTVL.

V gene TRBV24-1 combines with J gene TRBJ1-5; 7 bases agree with TRBD1. CDR1 is KGHDR and CDR2 is SFDVKD in the germline V gene. The CDR3 totals 14 residues. V shed 3 bases and J 4 bases; nucleotides not matched to a gene: 2. The CDR3 reads CATSDGTVNQPQHF. In nucleotides, the CDR3 is TGTGCCACCAGTGATGGGACAGTGAATCAGCCCCAGCATTTT.